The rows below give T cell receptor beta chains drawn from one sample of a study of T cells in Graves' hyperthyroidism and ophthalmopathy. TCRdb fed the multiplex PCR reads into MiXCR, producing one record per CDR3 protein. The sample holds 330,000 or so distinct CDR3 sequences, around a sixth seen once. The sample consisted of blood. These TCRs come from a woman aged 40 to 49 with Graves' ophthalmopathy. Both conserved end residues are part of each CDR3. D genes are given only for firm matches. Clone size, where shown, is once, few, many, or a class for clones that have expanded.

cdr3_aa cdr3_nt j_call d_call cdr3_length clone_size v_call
CASRIRSSGANVLTF TGTGCCAGCAGAATCAGAAGCTCTGGGGCCAACGTCCTGACTTTC TRBJ2-6 - 15 many TRBV6-2/TRBV6-3
CASRGAGTSYEQYF TGTGCCAGCAGAGGAGCGGGAACCTCCTACGAGCAGTACTTC TRBJ2-7 TRBD2 14 many TRBV6-1
CASSEMSRGEKTQYF TGTGCCAGCAGTGAAATGAGTAGGGGTGAAAAGACCCAGTACTTC TRBJ2-5 - 15 - TRBV2
CASRNVEAYEQYF TGTGCCAGCAGAAATGTCGAAGCCTACGAGCAGTACTTC TRBJ2-7 - 13 many TRBV5-5
CASSAARGGEYEQYF TGTGCCAGCAGCGCAGCCCGGGGGGGGGAATACGAGCAGTACTTC TRBJ2-7 TRBD2 15 many TRBV7-2
CASSLLVGNYEQYF TGTGCCAGCAGCTTACTAGTAGGGAACTACGAGCAGTACTTC TRBJ2-7 - 14 few TRBV7-2
CASSPIGGGSSYEQYF TGTGCCAGCAGCCCGATTGGGGGCGGGAGCTCCTACGAGCAGTACTTC TRBJ2-7 - 16 many TRBV7-8
CASSLLPGDQYF TGTGCCAGCAGCCTCCTTCCGGGGGACCAGTACTTC TRBJ2-5 - 12 many TRBV11-2
CASSPFSLAGIEYF TGTGCCAGCAGTCCCTTTAGTCTAGCGGGAATCGAGTACTTC TRBJ2-7 TRBD2 14 - TRBV28
CSAKAIGNEQYF TGCAGCGCCAAAGCAATAGGAAACGAGCAGTACTTC TRBJ2-7 - 12 many TRBV29-1
CSVEVQTYEQYF TGCAGCGTTGAGGTTCAGACCTACGAGCAGTACTTC TRBJ2-7 - 12 many TRBV29-1
CASSLQGAEGNTIYF TGTGCCAGCAGCCTTCAGGGGGCGGAAGGAAACACCATATATTTT TRBJ1-3 TRBD1 15 - TRBV2
CASSPHSGTYEQYF TGTGCCAGCTCACCCCATAGCGGGACGTACGAGCAGTACTTC TRBJ2-7 TRBD2 14 - TRBV18
CASSPSGQGIRAEAFF TGTGCCAGCTCACCCTCGGGACAGGGGATAAGGGCTGAAGCTTTCTTT TRBJ1-1 TRBD1 16 once TRBV18
CASIAGTGVSLTQYF TGTGCCAGCATCGCCGGGACAGGGGTTAGTTTGACCCAGTACTTC TRBJ2-5 TRBD1 15 many TRBV6-1
CASSSSRYEQYF TGTGCCAGCAGTTCAAGTCGCTACGAGCAGTACTTC TRBJ2-7 - 12 many TRBV28
CASSQRQDYGYTF TGTGCCAGCTCACAACGACAGGACTATGGCTACACCTTC TRBJ1-2 - 13 many TRBV18
CSAVGRRQETQYF TGCAGTGCTGTCGGACGGAGGCAAGAGACCCAGTACTTC TRBJ2-5 - 13 many TRBV20-1
CASSLNWMYGYTF TGTGCCAGCAGTTTAAACTGGATGTATGGCTACACCTTC TRBJ1-2 - 13 many TRBV28
CASSRRSGTGGNQPQHF TGTGCCAGCAGCCGACGATCCGGGACAGGAGGCAATCAGCCCCAGCATTTT TRBJ1-5 TRBD1 17 - TRBV11-2
CASSLKRVAEAFF TGTGCCAGCAGTTTGAAGAGGGTAGCTGAAGCTTTCTTT TRBJ1-1 - 13 many TRBV12-3/TRBV12-4
CASSRQGVDQPQHF TGTGCCAGCAGCAGACAGGGTGTGGATCAGCCCCAGCATTTT TRBJ1-5 TRBD1 14 many TRBV6-2/TRBV6-3